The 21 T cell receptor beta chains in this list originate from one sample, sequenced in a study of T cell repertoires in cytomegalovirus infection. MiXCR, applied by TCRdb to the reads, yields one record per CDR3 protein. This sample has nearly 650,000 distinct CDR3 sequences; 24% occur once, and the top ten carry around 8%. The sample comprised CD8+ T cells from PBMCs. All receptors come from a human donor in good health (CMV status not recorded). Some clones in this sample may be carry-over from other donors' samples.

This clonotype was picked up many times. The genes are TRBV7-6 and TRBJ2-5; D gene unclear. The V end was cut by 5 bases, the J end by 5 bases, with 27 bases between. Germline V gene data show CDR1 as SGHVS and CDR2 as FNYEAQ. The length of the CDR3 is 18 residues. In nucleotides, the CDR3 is TGTGCCAGCAGCCCCTTCCCAGCGAAAGATCCATTGGGGGAGACCCAGTACTTC. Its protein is CASSPFPAKDPLGETQYF.

The CDR3 DNA follows: TGTGCCAGCAGCGTAGGAGGGGCGGGGGGGGGCAATGAGCAGTTCTTC. Translated: CASSVGGAGGGNEQFF. The chain couples TRBV9 to TRBJ2-1; TRBD2 matches 9 bases. Germline V gene data show CDR1 as SGDLS and CDR2 as YYNGEE. Unmatched junction bases numbered 7, after V lost 0 bases and J lost 6 bases. The CDR3 totals 16 residues.

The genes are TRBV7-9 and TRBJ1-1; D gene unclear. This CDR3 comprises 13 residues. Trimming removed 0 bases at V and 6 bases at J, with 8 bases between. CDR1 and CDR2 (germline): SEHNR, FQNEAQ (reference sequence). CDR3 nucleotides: TGTGCCAGCAGCTTAGCGCCCCAGTCTGAAGCTTTCTTT. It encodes CASSLAPQSEAFF.

The DNA for the CDR3 is TGCAGTGCTCCCGTATTCCCCTACGAGCAGTACTTC. It translates to CSAPVFPYEQYF. The chain has TRBV20-1 and TRBJ2-7; D is ambiguous. This CDR3 region has 12 residues. Germline loops: CDR1 DFQATT, CDR2 SNEGSKA (reference sequence). The V and J ends lost 5 bases and 2 bases respectively, with 10 bases between them.

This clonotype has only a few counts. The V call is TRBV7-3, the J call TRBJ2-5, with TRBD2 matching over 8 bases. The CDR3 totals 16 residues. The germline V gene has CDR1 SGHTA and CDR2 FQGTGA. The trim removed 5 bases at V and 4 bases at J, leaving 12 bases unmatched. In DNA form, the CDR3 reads TGTGCCAGCAGCCACGGGTCGAGCGGGGGCCGAGAGACCCAGTACTTC. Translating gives CASSHGSSGGRETQYF.

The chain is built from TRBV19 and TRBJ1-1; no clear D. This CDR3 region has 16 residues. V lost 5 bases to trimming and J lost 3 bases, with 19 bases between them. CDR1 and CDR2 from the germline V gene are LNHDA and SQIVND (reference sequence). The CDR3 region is CASSYLAGRKDTEAFF. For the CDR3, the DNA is TGTGCCAGTAGTTATCTGGCAGGCAGGAAGGACACTGAAGCTTTCTTT.

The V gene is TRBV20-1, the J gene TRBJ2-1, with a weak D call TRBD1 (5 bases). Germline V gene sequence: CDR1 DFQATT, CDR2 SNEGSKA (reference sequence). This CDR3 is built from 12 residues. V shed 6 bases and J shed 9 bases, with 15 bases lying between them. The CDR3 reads CSAIQELSEQFF. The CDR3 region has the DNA TGCAGTGCCATACAGGAGCTTAGTGAGCAGTTCTTC.

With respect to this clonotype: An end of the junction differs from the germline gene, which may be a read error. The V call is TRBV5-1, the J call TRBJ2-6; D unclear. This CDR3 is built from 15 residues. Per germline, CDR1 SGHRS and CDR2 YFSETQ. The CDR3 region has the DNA TGCGCCAGCAGCGCGAGAATCTCTGGGACCAACGTCCTGACTTTC. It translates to CASSARISGTNVLTF.

Here the CDR3 DNA reads TGTGCCAGCAGCTCCCCGAACTTGCCTTACAATGAGCAGTTCTTC. Its translation: CASSSPNLPYNEQFF. The gene calls are TRBV5-6 and TRBJ2-1; no firm D call. Trimming took 3 bases from V and 4 from J, leaving 14 bases between them. Germline-derived CDR1 and CDR2 are SGHDT and YYEEEE. CDR3 length: 15 residues.

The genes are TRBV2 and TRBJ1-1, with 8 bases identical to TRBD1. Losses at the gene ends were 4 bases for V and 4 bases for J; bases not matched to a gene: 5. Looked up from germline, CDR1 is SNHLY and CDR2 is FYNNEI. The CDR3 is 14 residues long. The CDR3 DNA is TGTGCCAGCAGTGTTTCACAGGGGGGCACTGAAGCTTTCTTT. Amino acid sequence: CASSVSQGGTEAFF.

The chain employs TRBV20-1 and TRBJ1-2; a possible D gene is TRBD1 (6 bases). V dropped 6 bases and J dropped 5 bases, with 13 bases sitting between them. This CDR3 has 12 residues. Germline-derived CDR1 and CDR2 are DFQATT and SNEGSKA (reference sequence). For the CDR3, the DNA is TGCAGTGCCCCCGACAGGACATATGGCTACACCTTC. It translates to CSAPDRTYGYTF.

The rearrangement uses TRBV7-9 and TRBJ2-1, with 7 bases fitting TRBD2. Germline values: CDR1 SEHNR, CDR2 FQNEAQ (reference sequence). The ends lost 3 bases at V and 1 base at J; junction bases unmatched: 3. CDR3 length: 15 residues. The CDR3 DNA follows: TGTGCCAGCAGCTTCCTAGCGGAGTCCTACAATGAGCAGTTCTTC. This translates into CASSFLAESYNEQFF.

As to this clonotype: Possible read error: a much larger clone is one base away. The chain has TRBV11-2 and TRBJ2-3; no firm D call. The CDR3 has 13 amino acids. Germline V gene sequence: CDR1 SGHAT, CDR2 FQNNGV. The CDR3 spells CVSSELNTDTQYF. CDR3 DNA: TGTGTCAGCAGCGAGCTGAATACAGATACGCAGTATTTT.

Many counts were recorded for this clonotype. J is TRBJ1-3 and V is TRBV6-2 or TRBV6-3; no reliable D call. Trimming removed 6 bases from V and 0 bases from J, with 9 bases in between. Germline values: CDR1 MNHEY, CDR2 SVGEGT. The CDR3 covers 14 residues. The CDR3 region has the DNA TGTGCCAGCAGATGGACGGTCTCTGGAAACACCATATATTTT. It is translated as CASRWTVSGNTIYF.

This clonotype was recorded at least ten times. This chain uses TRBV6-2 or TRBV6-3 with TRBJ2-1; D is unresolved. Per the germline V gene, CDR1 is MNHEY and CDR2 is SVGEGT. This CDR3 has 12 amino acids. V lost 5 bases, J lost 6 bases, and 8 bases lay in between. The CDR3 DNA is TGTGCCAGCAGTCGGCAGAGCAATGAGCAGTTCTTC. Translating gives CASSRQSNEQFF.

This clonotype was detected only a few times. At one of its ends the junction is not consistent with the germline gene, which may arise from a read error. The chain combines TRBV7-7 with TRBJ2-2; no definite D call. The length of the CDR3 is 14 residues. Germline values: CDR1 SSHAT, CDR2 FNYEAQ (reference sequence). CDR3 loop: CASSFLPNTGELFF. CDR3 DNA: TGTGCTAGCAGCTTCCTTCCGAACACCGGGGAGCTGTTTTTT.

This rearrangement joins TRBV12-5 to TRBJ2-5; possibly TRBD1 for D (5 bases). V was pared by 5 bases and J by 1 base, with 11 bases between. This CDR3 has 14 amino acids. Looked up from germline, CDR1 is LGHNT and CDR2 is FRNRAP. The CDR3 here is CASGNDRAQETQYF. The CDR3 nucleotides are TGTGCTAGTGGTAACGACAGAGCCCAAGAGACCCAGTACTTC.

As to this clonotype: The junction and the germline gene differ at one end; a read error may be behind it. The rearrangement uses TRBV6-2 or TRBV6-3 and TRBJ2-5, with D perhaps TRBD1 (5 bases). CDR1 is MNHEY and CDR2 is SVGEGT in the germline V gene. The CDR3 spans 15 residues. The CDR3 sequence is CASSYFDSYQETQYF. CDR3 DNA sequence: TGTGCCAGCAGCTACTTCGACAGTTACCAAGAGACCCAGTACTTC.

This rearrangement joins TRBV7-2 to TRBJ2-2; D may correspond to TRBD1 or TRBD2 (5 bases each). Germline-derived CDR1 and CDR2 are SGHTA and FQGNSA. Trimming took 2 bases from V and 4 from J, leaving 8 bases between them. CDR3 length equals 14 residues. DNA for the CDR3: TGTGCCAGCAGCTTACGGGGCGTCACCGGGGAGCTGTTTTTT. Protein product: CASSLRGVTGELFF.

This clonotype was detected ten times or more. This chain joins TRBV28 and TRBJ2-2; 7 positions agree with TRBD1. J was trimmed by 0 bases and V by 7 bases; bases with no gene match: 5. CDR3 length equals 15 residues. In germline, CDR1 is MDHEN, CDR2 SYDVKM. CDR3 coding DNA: TGTGCCAGCACTCCCGGGACAGCGAACACCGGGGAGCTGTTTTTT. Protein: CASTPGTANTGELFF.

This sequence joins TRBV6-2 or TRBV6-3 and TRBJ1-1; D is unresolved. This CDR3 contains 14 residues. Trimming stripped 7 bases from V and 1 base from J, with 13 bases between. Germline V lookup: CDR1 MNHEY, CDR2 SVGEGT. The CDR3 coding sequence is TGTGCCAGCACCCTTCCATGGGAGAACACTGAAGCTTTCTTT. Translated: CASTLPWENTEAFF.